Listed here are 18 T cell receptor beta chains from one sample, sequenced in a study of T-cell reconstitution after alpha-beta-depleted transplantation in children. The authors prepared the TCRbeta library with unique molecular identifiers. TCRdb re-derived calls from the PCR reads in MiXCR, one entry per CDR3 protein. This table holds approximately 630,000 distinct CDR3 sequences, around 12% found once. The material sequenced was PBMCs, taken before TCRalphabeta/CD19-depleted stem cell transplant. These receptor sequences come from a girl aged 2-10 years with congenital amegakaryocytic thrombocytopenia, due to receive a stem cell transplant.

Comment on this clonotype: The germline gene is not matched at one end of the junction; a read error may be the cause. V gene TRBV5-1 combines with J gene TRBJ2-1, with D possibly matching TRBD2 (6 bases). Germline loops: CDR1 SGHRS, CDR2 YFSETQ. The CDR3 loop spans 16 amino acids. CDR3 region: CASGLPTGESYNEQFF. The CDR3 nucleotides are TGCGCCAGCGGCTTGCCTACGGGAGAATCCTACAATGAGCAGTTCTTC.

This clonotype has ten or more counts. The CDR3 sequence: CSARVWEETQYF. CDR3 coding DNA: TGCAGTGCTAGGGTCTGGGAAGAGACCCAGTACTTC. The J gene is TRBJ2-5, the V gene TRBV20-1; D unresolved. This CDR3 is 12 amino acids long. Trimming cost V 3 bases and J 3 bases, with 8 bases left between them. Germline V lookup: CDR1 DFQATT, CDR2 SNEGSKA (reference sequence).

This clonotype was observed a few times. The chain combines TRBV5-1 with TRBJ2-3; the match to TRBD2 covers 8 bases. Germline CDR1 and CDR2: SGHRS and YFSETQ. With V trimmed by 3 bases and J by 6 bases, 12 bases remained unmatched. The CDR3 is made up of 16 amino acids. The CDR3 DNA is TGCGCCAGCAGCTCTGACGGGGGGGGCCGAGCTGATACGCAGTATTTT. Encoded protein: CASSSDGGGRADTQYF.

Ten or more counts support this clonotype. The chain has TRBV6-5 and TRBJ2-3; D ambiguous. The CDR3 runs to 15 residues. Germline V gene lookup returns CDR1 MNHEY and CDR2 SVGAGI. With 2 bases removed from V and 2 bases from J, the gap between germline ends came to 11 bases. The CDR3 is CASSYGRTDTDTQYF. In nucleotides, the CDR3 is TGTGCCAGCAGTTACGGCCGGACGGACACAGATACGCAGTATTTT.

Remarks on this clonotype: At one of its ends the junction is not consistent with the germline gene, which may arise from a read error. The CDR3 DNA reads TGCAGTGCCCGGACAGGGGAGAACACTGAAGCTCTCTTT. Translating gives CSARTGENTEALF. The rearrangement links TRBV20-1 to TRBJ1-1, with 9 bases that match TRBD1. Germline V gene data show CDR1 as DFQATT and CDR2 as SNEGSKA (reference sequence). There are 13 residues in the CDR3.

This clonotype was counted between two and nine times. The chain is built from TRBV15 and TRBJ2-1; 8 nucleotides align to TRBD2. Looked up from germline, CDR1 is LNHNV and CDR2 is YYDKDF (reference sequence). Germline trimming cut 6 bases from V and 3 bases from J; bases unmatched to any gene: 7. This CDR3 contains 15 residues. Here the CDR3 reads CATRVPSGFYNEQFF. As DNA, the CDR3 is TGTGCCACCAGAGTTCCTAGCGGGTTCTACAATGAGCAGTTCTTC.

Ten or more counts support this clonotype. The J gene is TRBJ2-3, the V gene TRBV20-1; possibly TRBD2 for D (6 bases). There are 15 residues in the CDR3. Germline V gene data show CDR1 as DFQATT and CDR2 as SNEGSKA (reference sequence). V was cut by 3 bases and J by 2 bases, with 15 bases left in between. CDR3 coding DNA: TGCAGTGCTAGTTGGTTAGCGGTAGTCACAGATACGCAGTATTTT. Residues: CSASWLAVVTDTQYF.

This clonotype was counted a few times. The chain has TRBV6-5 and TRBJ1-2; D is perhaps TRBD1 (5 bases). The V end was cut by 6 bases, the J end by 7 bases, with 12 bases between. Germline V gene sequence: CDR1 MNHEY, CDR2 SVGAGI. The CDR3 has 12 residues. This CDR3 is CASRPLGGGYTF. CDR3 coding DNA: TGTGCCAGCAGACCCCTGGGGGGTGGCTACACCTTC.

This clonotype was counted at least ten times. V and J are TRBV21-1 and TRBJ2-1. TRBV21-1 is a listed pseudogene. The CDR3 is made up of 9 amino acids. In nucleotides, the CDR3 is TGTGCCATCAAGGAGGAGCAGTTCTTC. Translation: CAIKEEQFF.

The chain joins TRBV7-6 to TRBJ2-5; 11 nucleotides match TRBD2. J gave up 4 bases and V 5 bases, and 6 bases lay outside the gene matches. The CDR3 spans 15 residues. Germline V gene data show CDR1 as SGHVS and CDR2 as FNYEAQ. DNA for the CDR3: TGTGCCAGCAGCCTCATCGGACTAGCGGGAGAGACCCAGTACTTC. Translating gives CASSLIGLAGETQYF.

The V call is TRBV5-1, the J call TRBJ2-1, with 11 nucleotides matching TRBD2. Trimming at V came to 0 bases and at J to 9 bases, leaving 8 bases not matched to a gene. The germline V gene has CDR1 SGHRS and CDR2 YFSETQ. The CDR3 spans 16 residues. This chain's CDR3 is CASSLVSSGRLGEQFF. The DNA for the CDR3 is TGCGCCAGCAGCTTGGTGTCTAGCGGGAGGTTAGGTGAGCAGTTCTTC.

This clonotype was picked up many times. The chain employs TRBV20-1 and TRBJ2-1, with a tentative D call TRBD2 (5 bases). CDR1 is DFQATT and CDR2 is SNEGSKA in the germline V gene (reference sequence). The CDR3 consists of 13 residues. V was trimmed by 1 base and J by 4 bases, leaving 8 bases between them. In DNA, the CDR3 is TGCAGTGCTAGAGGAGGGCCTTACAATGAGCAGTTCTTC. Protein sequence: CSARGGPYNEQFF.

This clonotype was counted ten times or more. The chain combines TRBV20-1 with TRBJ1-2, with a tentative D call TRBD1 (5 bases). Trimming left V 6 bases short and J 6 bases short, with 17 bases between. The CDR3 has 13 amino acids. Per the germline V gene, CDR1 is DFQATT and CDR2 is SNEGSKA (reference sequence). The DNA of the CDR3 is TGCAGTGCCCTGGTATTTCAGGGCGATGGCTACACCTTC. Translated, it gives CSALVFQGDGYTF.

The genes are TRBV10-3 and TRBJ2-5; D unclear. The CDR3 sequence is 13 residues long. Trimming took off 10 bases at V and 1 base at J, with 13 bases between the two ends. Looked up from germline, CDR1 is ENHRY and CDR2 is SYGVKD. The CDR3 protein is CATRAVSQETQYF. The DNA of the CDR3 is TGTGCCACCCGGGCGGTAAGCCAAGAGACCCAGTACTTC.

About this clonotype: A clone one base away is much larger, so this may be a read error. This chain links TRBV3-1 with TRBJ2-1; TRBD2 aligns across 8 bases. This CDR3 is 15 amino acids long. Per germline, CDR1 LGHDT and CDR2 YNNKEL (reference sequence). The V gene end was trimmed by 4 bases and the J gene end by 9 bases; junction bases not matched to a gene: 11. The DNA of the CDR3 is TGTGCCAGCAGCCTAACCGGGACTAGGGACGGTGAGCAGTTCTTC. Its protein is CASSLTGTRDGEQFF.

The chain uses TRBV7-9 and TRBJ2-1; TRBD2 might be the D (6 bases). CDR3 size: 17 residues. V was shortened by 6 bases and J by 5 bases, with 23 bases between the two germline ends. Germline V gene sequence: CDR1 SEHNR, CDR2 FQNEAQ (reference sequence). CDR3 region: CASSLVEGAPRDNEQFF. The CDR3 DNA is TGTGCCAGCAGTCTAGTGGAGGGAGCGCCACGGGACAATGAGCAGTTCTTC.

Ten or more counts support this clonotype. The rearrangement joins TRBV7-2 to TRBJ2-5; no reliable D call. CDR1 and CDR2 (germline): SGHTA, FQGNSA. V shed 3 bases and J shed 4 bases, with 9 bases lying between them. This CDR3 spans 13 amino acids. In DNA form, the CDR3 reads TGTGCCAGCAGCTTTGGGTCTTTAGAGACCCAGTACTTC. It yields the protein CASSFGSLETQYF.

The table lists this clonotype with many counts. This chain links TRBV7-9 with TRBJ1-1; D gene uncertain. The germline V gene encodes CDR1 SEHNR and CDR2 FQNEAQ (reference sequence). This CDR3 spans 15 amino acids. Between the trimmed V and J ends, which lost 4 bases and 1 base, there was a span of 13 bases. CDR3 DNA sequence: TGTGCCAGCAGCTCCAAACGGCGTTCGAACACTGAAGCTTTCTTT. It translates to CASSSKRRSNTEAFF.